A single sample is the source of the 25 T cell receptor beta chains below, sequenced in a study of CD8 T cells in ankylosing spondylitis. TCRdb processed the 5' RACE reads anew with MiXCR; each CDR3 protein has one entry. The sample has around 180,000 distinct CDR3 sequences; around 13% are singletons. Sequencing was done on a sample of blood, either unsorted or a sorted T cell fraction (not recorded which). The receptors were gathered from a female donor with ankylosing spondylitis or in good health (not recorded which).

V and J are TRBV18 and TRBJ1-2; the D is unclear. Germline values: CDR1 KGHSH, CDR2 LQKENI. CDR3 length: 15 amino acids. V lost 2 bases and J 7 bases, leaving 17 bases between the germline ends. CDR3 protein: CASSPFKELSGGYTF. As DNA, the CDR3 is TGTGCCAGCTCACCATTCAAGGAACTATCGGGTGGCTACACCTTC.

The chain employs TRBV5-1 and TRBJ2-4; D possibly corresponds to TRBD2 (5 bases). The germline gives CDR1 SGHRS, CDR2 YFSETQ. This CDR3 spans 14 amino acids. The V gene lost 3 bases and the J gene lost 6 bases, with 13 bases spanning the gap. This CDR3 is CASSSDGVGNIQYF. CDR3 in DNA: TGCGCCAGCAGCTCGGACGGGGTCGGAAACATTCAGTACTTC.

This clonotype has at least ten counts. This chain connects TRBV4-2 to TRBJ1-4; D perhaps matches TRBD1 (6 bases). The CDR3 consists of 15 residues. CDR1 is LGHNA, CDR2 YNFKEQ, per germline. Trimming pared 0 bases from V and 5 bases from J, leaving 10 bases between. The CDR3 here is CASSQDQQGNEKLFF. The CDR3 nucleotides read TGTGCCAGCAGCCAAGATCAACAGGGAAATGAAAAACTGTTTTTT.

The chain couples TRBV7-2 to TRBJ1-4; the D is unclear. The V and J ends lost 1 base and 6 bases respectively, with 12 bases between them. Germline V lookup: CDR1 SGHTA, CDR2 FQGNSA. The CDR3 contains 15 residues. The CDR3 bases are TGTGCCAGCAGCTTAGACGGGTCGATACATGAAAAACTGTTTTTT. Its translation: CASSLDGSIHEKLFF.

This clonotype was recorded many times. The chain is built from TRBV5-1 and TRBJ2-3, with a weak D call TRBD1 (6 bases). Trimming took 0 bases from V and 2 from J, leaving 19 bases between them. CDR1 SGHRS and CDR2 YFSETQ come from the germline V gene. This CDR3 has 18 residues. The CDR3 DNA follows: TGCGCCAGCAGCTTGGCCCTTGCTGGGGGCCACCTCACAGATACGCAGTATTTT. It encodes CASSLALAGGHLTDTQYF.

This clonotype was seen ten or more times. The chain combines TRBV6-4 with TRBJ2-1; 7 bases match TRBD2. The CDR3 is 17 residues long. J was trimmed by 6 bases and V by 0 bases; bases with no gene match: 11. Germline V gives CDR1 MRHNA, CDR2 SNTAGT. CDR3 DNA sequence: TGTGCCAGCAGTGACTCGAATCAAGCGGGGCCCCTCAATGAGCAGTTCTTC. This translates into CASSDSNQAGPLNEQFF.

This clonotype was seen a few times. This sequence joins TRBV5-1 and TRBJ2-1; 14 bases line up with TRBD2. V dropped 3 bases and J dropped 5; count of bases not matched to a gene: 4. The germline CDR1 and CDR2 sequences are SGHRS and YFSETQ. The CDR3 extends over 16 amino acids. The CDR3 protein is CASSSGGLAGDNEQFF. For the CDR3, the DNA is TGCGCCAGCAGCTCGGGGGGACTAGCGGGAGACAATGAGCAGTTCTTC.

This chain connects TRBV12-3 or TRBV12-4 to TRBJ2-6; TRBD1 might be the D (6 bases). V was cut by 6 bases and J by 2 bases, with 14 bases left in between. The CDR3 is made up of 16 amino acids. The CDR3 sequence is CASSYYSGAGANVLTF. DNA of the CDR3: TGTGCCAGCAGCTACTACTCAGGGGCTGGGGCCAACGTCCTGACTTTC.

This clonotype was detected many times. This chain joins TRBV28 and TRBJ2-5; 9 nucleotides match TRBD1. CDR3 length: 14 residues. J gave up 3 bases and V 11 bases, and 10 bases lay outside the gene matches. Germline assignment: CDR1 MDHEN and CDR2 SYDVKM. The DNA for the CDR3 is TGTGCCCCCGTCCAGGACAGGGGTAAAGAGACCCAGTACTTC. It specifies CAPVQDRGKETQYF.

At least ten counts were recorded for this clonotype. The chain has TRBV7-2 and TRBJ2-1; 9 nucleotides agree with TRBD1. CDR1 and CDR2 from the germline V gene are SGHTA and FQGNSA. The ends lost 1 base at V and 6 bases at J; junction bases unmatched: 4. The CDR3 is 15 residues long. The CDR3 DNA sequence: TGTGCCAGCAGCTTAGATGGACAGGGGCTCAATGAGCAGTTCTTC. Encoded protein: CASSLDGQGLNEQFF.

At least ten counts were recorded for this clonotype. This chain links TRBV5-1 with TRBJ1-5, with D tentatively TRBD1 (6 bases). The germline CDR1 and CDR2 sequences are SGHRS and YFSETQ. The CDR3 is 15 residues long. The germline V and J ends were trimmed by 5 bases and 0 bases, with 12 bases remaining between them. CDR3 in DNA: TGCGCCAGCAGTCTCGAGACAGGTAGCAATCAGCCCCAGCATTTT. Translated, it gives CASSLETGSNQPQHF.

A word on this clonotype: With a much larger clone just one base away, this may be a read error. The chain employs TRBV12-3 or TRBV12-4 and TRBJ2-3, with no clear D. V was shortened by 8 bases and J by 10 bases, with 13 bases between the two germline ends. The length of the CDR3 is 11 residues. Here the CDR3 DNA reads TGTGCCAGCGGTTCGGATGGTGCGCAGTATTTT. Amino acids: CASGSDGAQYF.

The V gene is TRBV7-9, the J gene TRBJ1-2; D unclear. Germline V gene lookup returns CDR1 SEHNR and CDR2 FQNEAQ (reference sequence). The CDR3 has 13 residues. Trimming took off 3 bases at V and 8 bases at J, with 13 bases between the two ends. CDR3 bases: TGTGCCAGCAGCTTTCCGGCCGCCGGGGGCTACACCTTC. Its translation: CASSFPAAGGYTF. Supplemented by reference TRBV7-9 and TRBJ1-2, the full variable domain reads DTGVSQNPRHKITKRGQNVTFRCDPISEHNRLYWYRQTLGQGPEFLTYFQNEAQLEKSRLLSDRFSAERPKGSFSTLEIQRTEQGDSAMYLCASSFPAAGGYTFGSGTRLTVV.

In this sample, this clonotype turned up many times. J is TRBJ2-6 and V is TRBV4-3; maybe TRBD2 (6 bases). The CDR3 is made up of 17 amino acids. V gave up 1 base and J gave up 0 bases, with 10 bases separating them. Per germline, CDR1 LGHNA and CDR2 YSLEER. CDR3 nucleotides: TGCGCCAGCAGCCAAGGGCGGGGATCCTCTGGGGCCAACGTCCTGACTTTC. Its translation is CASSQGRGSSGANVLTF.

Written as DNA, the CDR3 is TGCGCCAGCAGCCAAGATTTCGGTAGCTGGGAGACCCAGTACTTC. Translating gives CASSQDFGSWETQYF. J is TRBJ2-5 and V is TRBV4-3; no clear D gene. Germline-derived CDR1 and CDR2 are LGHNA and YSLEER. Trimming left V 0 bases short and J 5 bases short, with 13 bases between. The CDR3 has 15 amino acids.

The gene calls are TRBV7-6 and TRBJ2-3, with D perhaps matching TRBD2 (5 bases). Germline CDR1 SGHVS, CDR2 FNYEAQ. The CDR3 is 13 residues long. Deletions cut 5 bases from V and 6 bases from J, with 12 bases between. CDR3 in amino acids: CASSMGGGDTQYF. As DNA, the CDR3 is TGTGCCAGCAGCATGGGTGGAGGCGATACGCAGTATTTT.

Of note for this clonotype: This sequence may be a read error, since a much larger clone differs from it by one base. The chain couples TRBV9 to TRBJ2-1, with D uncertain. Germline V gene lookup returns CDR1 SGDLS and CDR2 YYNGEE. Between the trimmed V and J ends, which lost 0 bases and 4 bases, there was a span of 5 bases. The CDR3 loop spans 13 amino acids. The DNA of the CDR3 is TGTGCCAGCAGCGTAGATGGGTACAATGAGCAGTTCTTC. Translation: CASSVDGYNEQFF.

This clonotype was picked up many times. This chain joins TRBV28 and TRBJ2-1; 7 bases line up with TRBD2. CDR3 length equals 14 residues. Germline assignment: CDR1 MDHEN and CDR2 SYDVKM. J was trimmed by 5 bases and V by 6 bases; bases with no gene match: 7. The CDR3 nucleotides read TGTGCCAGCAGATCCCCGGGACTACACAATGAGCAGTTCTTC. Translation gives CASRSPGLHNEQFF.

In this sample, this clonotype turned up a few times. The chain couples TRBV20-1 to TRBJ2-1; 12 bases align to TRBD2. V trimming: 3 bases; J trimming: 9 bases; junction bases outside the gene matches: 9. The CDR3 covers 15 residues. Germline-derived CDR1 and CDR2 are DFQATT and SNEGSKA (reference sequence). In DNA form, the CDR3 reads TGCAGTGCTAGCATCCTAGCGGGAGGGTCAGGTGAGCAGTTCTTC. This codes for CSASILAGGSGEQFF.

In its sample, this clonotype was seen many times. The rearrangement uses TRBV15 and TRBJ2-7, with no clear D. The length of the CDR3 is 15 residues. Germline CDR1 reads LNHNV; CDR2 reads YYDKDF (reference sequence). V lost 0 bases and J lost 3, with 12 bases in between. The CDR3 region has the DNA TGTGCCACCAGCAGAGATCTCGGTAGTTACTACGAGCAGTACTTC. This sequence encodes CATSRDLGSYYEQYF. Together with reference TRBV15 and TRBJ2-7, the CDR3 gives the full variable domain: DAMVIQNPRYQVTQFGKPVTLSCSQTLNHNVMYWYQQKSSQAPKLLFHYYDKDFNNEADTPDNFQSRRPNTSFCFLDIRSPGLGDTAMYLCATSRDLGSYYEQYFGPGTRLTVT.

Comments on this clonotype: With a much larger clone just one base away, this may be a read error. This chain connects TRBV7-9 to TRBJ1-2; D remains unclear. The germline CDR1 and CDR2 sequences are SEHNR and FQNEAQ (reference sequence). The CDR3 is 13 amino acids. The ends were cut back, 0 bases at V and 6 bases at J, with 8 bases in the middle. The DNA for the CDR3 is TGTGCCAGCAGCTTAGCAAATTCCGATGGCTACACCTTC. This codes for CASSLANSDGYTF.

This clonotype was recorded many times. The chain carries TRBV5-1 and TRBJ1-1, with D tentatively TRBD1 (5 bases). Trimming shortened V by 0 bases and J by 7 bases, and 10 bases separated the two germline ends. Germline V CDR1 and CDR2: SGHRS, YFSETQ. The CDR3 has 13 residues. The CDR3 DNA follows: TGCGCCAGCAGCTTGGACGTCGGGGGTGAAGCTTTCTTT. Encoded protein: CASSLDVGGEAFF.

This clonotype was seen at least ten times. The V gene is TRBV9, the J gene TRBJ1-1, with D hard to call. The V gene lost 4 bases and the J gene lost 7 bases, with 23 bases spanning the gap. The CDR3 is made up of 16 amino acids. In germline, CDR1 is SGDLS, CDR2 YYNGEE. The CDR3 DNA reads as TGTGCCAGCAGCCCCAGGCATATTCTATGGGAGGATGAAGCTTTCTTT. Translating it yields CASSPRHILWEDEAFF.

This clonotype was recorded at least ten times. The chain employs TRBV29-1 and TRBJ2-1; a weak D match, TRBD1 (5 bases). Trimming cost V 6 bases and J 5 bases, with 11 bases left between them. CDR1 is SQVTM, CDR2 ANQGSEA, per germline. The CDR3 extends over 12 amino acids. CDR3 nucleotide sequence: TGCAGCGTCGACAGATGGGACAATGAGCAGTTCTTC. Translating it yields CSVDRWDNEQFF.

This sequence joins TRBV27 and TRBJ2-6, with a tentative D call TRBD1 (6 bases). Trimming removed 5 bases at V and 1 base at J, with 18 bases between. The germline V gene has CDR1 MNHEY and CDR2 SMNVEV (reference sequence). The CDR3 is 18 residues long. CDR3 bases: TGTGCCAGCAGTGGATACAGGGATTTAGGGTCTGGGGCCAACGTCCTGACTTTC. This translates into CASSGYRDLGSGANVLTF.